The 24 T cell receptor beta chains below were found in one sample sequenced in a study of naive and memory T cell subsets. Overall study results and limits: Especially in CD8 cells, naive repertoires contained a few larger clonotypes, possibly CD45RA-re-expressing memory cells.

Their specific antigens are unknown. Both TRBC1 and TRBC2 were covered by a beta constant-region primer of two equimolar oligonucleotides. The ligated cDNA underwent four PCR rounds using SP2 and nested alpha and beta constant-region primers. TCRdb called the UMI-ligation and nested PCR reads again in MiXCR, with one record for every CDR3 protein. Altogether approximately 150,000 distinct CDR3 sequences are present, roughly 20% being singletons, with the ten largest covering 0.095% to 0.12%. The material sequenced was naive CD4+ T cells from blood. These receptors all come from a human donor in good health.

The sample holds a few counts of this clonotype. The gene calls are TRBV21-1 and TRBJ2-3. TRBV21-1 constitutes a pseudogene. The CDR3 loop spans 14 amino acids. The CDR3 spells CASSKGARPDTQYF. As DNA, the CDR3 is TGTGCCAGCAGCAAAGGGGCTAGACCAGATACGCAGTATTTT.

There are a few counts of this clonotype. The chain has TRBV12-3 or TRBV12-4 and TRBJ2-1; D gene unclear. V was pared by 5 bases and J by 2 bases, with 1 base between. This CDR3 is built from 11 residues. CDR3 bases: TGTGCCAGCAGTGCCTACAATGAGCAGTTCTTC. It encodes CASSAYNEQFF.

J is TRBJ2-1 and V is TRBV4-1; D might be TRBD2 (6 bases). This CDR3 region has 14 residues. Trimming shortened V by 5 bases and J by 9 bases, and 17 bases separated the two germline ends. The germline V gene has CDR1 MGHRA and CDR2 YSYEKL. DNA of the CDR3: TGCGCCAGCAGCAGGTATAGGCACGGGAGTGAGCAGTTCTTC. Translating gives CASSRYRHGSEQFF.

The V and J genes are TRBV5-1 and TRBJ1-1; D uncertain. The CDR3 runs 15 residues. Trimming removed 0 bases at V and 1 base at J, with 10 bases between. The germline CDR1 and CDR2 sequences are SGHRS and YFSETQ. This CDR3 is CASSLVGPGNTEAFF. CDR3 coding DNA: TGCGCCAGCAGCTTGGTGGGCCCCGGGAACACTGAAGCTTTCTTT.

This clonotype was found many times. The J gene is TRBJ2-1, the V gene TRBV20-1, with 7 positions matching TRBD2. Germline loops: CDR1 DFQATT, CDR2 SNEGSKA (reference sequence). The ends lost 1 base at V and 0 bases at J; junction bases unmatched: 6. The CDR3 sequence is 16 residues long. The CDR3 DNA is TGCAGTGCTAGAGTGGCTAGCGGTGGCTCCTACAATGAGCAGTTCTTC. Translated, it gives CSARVASGGSYNEQFF.

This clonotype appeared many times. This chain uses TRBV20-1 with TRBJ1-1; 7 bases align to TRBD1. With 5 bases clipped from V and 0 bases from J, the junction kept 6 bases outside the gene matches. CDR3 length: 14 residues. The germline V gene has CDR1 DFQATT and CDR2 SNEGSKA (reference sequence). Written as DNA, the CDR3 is TGCAGTGCTCCACGGACAGGAATGAACACTGAAGCTTTCTTT. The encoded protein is CSAPRTGMNTEAFF.

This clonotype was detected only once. The CDR3 here is CASSEFAVQETQYF. The CDR3 nucleotides read TGTGCCAGCAGTGAATTCGCAGTCCAAGAGACCCAGTACTTC. This sequence joins TRBV25-1 and TRBJ2-5; no clear D. This CDR3 is built from 14 residues. V lost 1 base and J lost 1, with 7 bases in between. Per germline, CDR1 MGHDK and CDR2 SYGVNS.

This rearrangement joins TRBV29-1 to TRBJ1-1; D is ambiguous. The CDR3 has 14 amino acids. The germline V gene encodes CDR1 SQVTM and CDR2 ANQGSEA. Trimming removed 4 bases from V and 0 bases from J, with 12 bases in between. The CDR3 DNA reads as TGCAGCGTTGGGGCAGCAACCATGAACACTGAAGCTTTCTTT. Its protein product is CSVGAATMNTEAFF.

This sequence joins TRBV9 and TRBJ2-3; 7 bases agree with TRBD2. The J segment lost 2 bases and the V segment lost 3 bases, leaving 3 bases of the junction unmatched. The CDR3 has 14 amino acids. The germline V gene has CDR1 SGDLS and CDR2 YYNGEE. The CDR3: CASSARLATDTQYF. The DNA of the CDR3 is TGTGCCAGCAGCGCCCGACTAGCCACAGATACGCAGTATTTT.

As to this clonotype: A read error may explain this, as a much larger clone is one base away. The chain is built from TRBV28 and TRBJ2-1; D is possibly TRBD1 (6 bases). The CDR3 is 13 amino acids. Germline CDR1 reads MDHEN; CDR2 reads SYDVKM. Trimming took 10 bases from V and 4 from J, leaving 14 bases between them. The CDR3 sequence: CANSLTGYNEQFF. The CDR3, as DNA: TGTGCCAACAGCCTGACAGGATACAATGAGCAGTTCTTC. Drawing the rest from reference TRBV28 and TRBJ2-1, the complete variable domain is DVKVTQSSRYLVKRTGEKVFLECVQDMDHENMFWYRQDPGLGLRLIYFSYDVKMKEKGDIPEGYSVSREKKERFSLILESASTNQTSMYLCANSLTGYNEQFFGPGTRLTVL.

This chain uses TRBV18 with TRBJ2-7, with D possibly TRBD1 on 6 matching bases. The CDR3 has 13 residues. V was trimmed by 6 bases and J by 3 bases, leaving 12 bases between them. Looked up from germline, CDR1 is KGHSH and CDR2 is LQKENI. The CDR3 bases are TGTGCCAGCTCCCTGCGGACAGACTACGAGCAGTACTTC. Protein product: CASSLRTDYEQYF. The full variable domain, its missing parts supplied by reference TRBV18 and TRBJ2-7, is NAGVMQNPRHLVRRRGQEARLRCSPMKGHSHVYWYRQLPEEGLKFMVYLQKENIIDESGMPKERFSAEFPKEGPSILRIQQVVRGDSAAYFCASSLRTDYEQYFGPGTRLTVT.

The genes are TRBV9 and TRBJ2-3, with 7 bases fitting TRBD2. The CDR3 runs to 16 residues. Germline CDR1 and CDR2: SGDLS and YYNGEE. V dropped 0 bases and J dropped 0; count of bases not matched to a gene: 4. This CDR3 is CASSVGSSGSTDTQYF. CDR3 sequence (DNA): TGTGCCAGCAGCGTAGGAAGTAGCGGGAGCACAGATACGCAGTATTTT. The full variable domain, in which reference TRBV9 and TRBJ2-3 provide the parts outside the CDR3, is DSGVTQTPKHLITATGQRVTLRCSPRSGDLSVYWYQQSLDQGLQFLIQYYNGEERAKGNILERFSAQQFPDLHSELNLSSLELGDSALYFCASSVGSSGSTDTQYFGPGTRLTVL.

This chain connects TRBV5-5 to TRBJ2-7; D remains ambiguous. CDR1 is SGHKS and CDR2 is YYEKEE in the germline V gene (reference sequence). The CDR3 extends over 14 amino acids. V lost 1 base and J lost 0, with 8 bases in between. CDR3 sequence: CASSLLGSSYEQYF. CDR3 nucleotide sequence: TGTGCCAGCAGCTTGCTGGGCTCCTCCTACGAGCAGTACTTC.

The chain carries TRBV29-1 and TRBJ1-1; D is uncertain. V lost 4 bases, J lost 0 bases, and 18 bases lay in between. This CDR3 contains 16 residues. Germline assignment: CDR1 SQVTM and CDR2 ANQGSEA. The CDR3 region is CSVGALPFQVNTEAFF. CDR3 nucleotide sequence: TGCAGCGTTGGGGCCCTCCCATTCCAGGTGAACACTGAAGCTTTCTTT.

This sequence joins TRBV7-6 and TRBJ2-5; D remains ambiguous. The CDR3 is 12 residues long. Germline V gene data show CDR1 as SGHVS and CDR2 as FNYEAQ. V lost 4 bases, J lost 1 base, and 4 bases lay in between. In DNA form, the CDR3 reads TGTGCCAGCAGCTACCTCCAAGAGACCCAGTACTTC. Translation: CASSYLQETQYF.

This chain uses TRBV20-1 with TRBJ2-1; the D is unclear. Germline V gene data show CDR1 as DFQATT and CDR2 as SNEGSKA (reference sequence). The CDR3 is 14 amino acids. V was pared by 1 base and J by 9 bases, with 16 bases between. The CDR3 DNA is TGCAGTGCTAGAGTTACCTCAGACGTCCGTGAGCAGTTCTTC. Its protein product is CSARVTSDVREQFF.

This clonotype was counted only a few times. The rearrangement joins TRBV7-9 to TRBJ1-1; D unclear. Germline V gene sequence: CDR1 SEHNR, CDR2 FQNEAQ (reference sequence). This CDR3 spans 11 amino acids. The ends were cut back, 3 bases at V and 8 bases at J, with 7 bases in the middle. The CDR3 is CASSLKWEAFF. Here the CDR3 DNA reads TGTGCCAGCAGCTTGAAATGGGAAGCTTTCTTT.

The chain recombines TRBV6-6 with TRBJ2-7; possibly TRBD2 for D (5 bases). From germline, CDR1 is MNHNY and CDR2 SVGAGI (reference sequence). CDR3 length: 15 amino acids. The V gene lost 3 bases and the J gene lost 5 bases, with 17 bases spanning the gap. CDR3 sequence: CASSYSRTPSHEQYF. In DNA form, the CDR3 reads TGTGCCAGCAGTTATTCCCGGACTCCAAGCCACGAGCAGTACTTC.

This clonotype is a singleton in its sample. The CDR3 here is CASSKRPDGTGELFF. In DNA form, the CDR3 reads TGTGCCAGCAGCAAGCGGCCAGACGGGACCGGGGAGCTGTTTTTT. This rearrangement joins TRBV5-5 to TRBJ2-2; D might be TRBD2 (5 bases). The germline V and J ends were trimmed by 4 bases and 5 bases, with 15 bases remaining between them. The CDR3 sequence is 15 residues long. Germline CDR1 reads SGHKS; CDR2 reads YYEKEE (reference sequence).

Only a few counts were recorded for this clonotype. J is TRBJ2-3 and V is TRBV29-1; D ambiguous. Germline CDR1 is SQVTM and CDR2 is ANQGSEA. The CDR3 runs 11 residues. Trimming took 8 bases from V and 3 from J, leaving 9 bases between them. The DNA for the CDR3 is TGCAGCCTAGGGTTGACAGATACGCAGTATTTT. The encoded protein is CSLGLTDTQYF.

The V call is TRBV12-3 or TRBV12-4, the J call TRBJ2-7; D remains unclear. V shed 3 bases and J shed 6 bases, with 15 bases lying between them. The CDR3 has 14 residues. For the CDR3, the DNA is TGTGCCAGCAGTTTCGGTGGAGTATCCCGCGAGCAGTACTTC. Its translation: CASSFGGVSREQYF.

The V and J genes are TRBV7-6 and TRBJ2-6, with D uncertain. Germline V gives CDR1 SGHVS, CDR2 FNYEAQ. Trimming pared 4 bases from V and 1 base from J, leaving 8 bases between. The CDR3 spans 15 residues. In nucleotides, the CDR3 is TGTGCCAGCAGCTCAACGGAATCTGGGGCCAACGTCCTGACTTTC. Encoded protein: CASSSTESGANVLTF.

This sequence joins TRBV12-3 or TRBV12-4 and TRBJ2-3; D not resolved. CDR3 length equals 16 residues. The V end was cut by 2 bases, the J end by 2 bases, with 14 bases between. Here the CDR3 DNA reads TGTGCCAGCAGTTTATTAGGTCTGACTTTCACAGATACGCAGTATTTT. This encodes CASSLLGLTFTDTQYF.

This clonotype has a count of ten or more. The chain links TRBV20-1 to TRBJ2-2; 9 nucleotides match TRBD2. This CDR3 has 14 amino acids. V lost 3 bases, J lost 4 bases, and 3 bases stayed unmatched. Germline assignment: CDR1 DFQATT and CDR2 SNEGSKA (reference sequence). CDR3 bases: TGCAGTGCTAGTCTACTAGCGGGCACCGGGGAGCTGTTTTTT. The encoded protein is CSASLLAGTGELFF.